The 19 T cell receptor beta chains presented below share a single source sample, sequenced in a study of blood T cells in healthy people across ages. Alongside a J-beta primer mix, a sample-barcoded 5' primer served in a second PCR lasting about 7 to 11 cycles. TCRdb passed the 5' RACE reads through MiXCR, listing each CDR3 protein once. The data contain 850,000 to 950,000 distinct CDR3 sequences, around 26% of them singletons. Specimen: blood. Source of these receptors: an elderly woman in good health.

This clonotype was counted a single time. V and J are TRBV6-1 and TRBJ2-3, with 8 bases aligning to TRBD1. The germline V gene encodes CDR1 MNHNS and CDR2 SASEGT. The CDR3 extends over 15 amino acids. V trimming: 7 bases; J trimming: 2 bases; junction bases outside the gene matches: 8. This CDR3 is CASIAGGVNTDTQYF. In DNA form, the CDR3 reads TGTGCCAGCATTGCAGGGGGCGTGAACACAGATACGCAGTATTTT.

In its sample, this clonotype was seen many times. CDR3 bases: TGCGCCAGCAGCTTTAGCCTCGACCCCTATGGCTACACCTTC. It encodes CASSFSLDPYGYTF. The chain uses TRBV5-1 and TRBJ1-2, with no clear D. V dropped 2 bases and J dropped 4 bases, with 12 bases sitting between them. The CDR3 has 14 residues. The V gene's germline CDR1 is SGHRS and CDR2 YFSETQ.

For this clonotype: One base away lies a much larger clone, so this may be a sequencing read error. The chain carries TRBV3-1 and TRBJ1-2; a weak D match, TRBD1 (6 bases). Germline CDR1 and CDR2: LGHDT and YNNKEL (reference sequence). CDR3 size: 13 residues. The CDR3 DNA reads TGTGCCAGCAGCCGCGGACAGAACTATGGCAACACCTTC. This sequence encodes CASSRGQNYGNTF.

There are a few counts of this clonotype. The V gene is TRBV5-1, the J gene TRBJ2-2; possible D gene TRBD1, 7 bases. With 4 bases removed from V and 2 bases from J, the gap between germline ends came to 15 bases. The CDR3 sequence is 16 residues long. Germline-derived CDR1 and CDR2 are SGHRS and YFSETQ. In DNA form, the CDR3 reads TGCGCCAGCAGCGTTAAGACAGGGACTAACACCGGGGAGCTGTTTTTT. This encodes CASSVKTGTNTGELFF. Together with reference TRBV5-1 and TRBJ2-2, the CDR3 gives the full variable domain: KAGVTQTPRYLIKTRGQQVTLSCSPISGHRSVSWYQQTPGQGLQFLFEYFSETQRNKGNFPGRFSGRQFSNSRSEMNVSTLELGDSALYLCASSVKTGTNTGELFFGEGSRLTVL.

This clonotype was seen ten or more times. The rearrangement joins TRBV7-9 to TRBJ2-7; 8 nucleotides match TRBD1. After removal of 4 bases from V and 2 bases from J, the junction contained 7 bases not matched to a gene. Germline CDR1 is SEHNR and CDR2 is FQNEAQ (reference sequence). The CDR3 spans 15 residues. The CDR3, as DNA: TGTGCCAGCAGCTCCAGGACAGGGAAGGCCTACGAGCAGTACTTC. Translation: CASSSRTGKAYEQYF. The full variable domain, with the rest looked up from reference TRBV7-9 and TRBJ2-7, is DTGVSQNPRHKITKRGQNVTFRCDPISEHNRLYWYRQTLGQGPEFLTYFQNEAQLEKSRLLSDRFSAERPKGSFSTLEIQRTEQGDSAMYLCASSSRTGKAYEQYFGPGTRLTVT.

The chain links TRBV7-9 to TRBJ2-7, with 9 bases aligning to TRBD1. After removal of 5 bases from V and 0 bases from J, the junction contained 8 bases not matched to a gene. The CDR3 has 16 amino acids. Germline V CDR1 and CDR2: SEHNR, FQNEAQ (reference sequence). The CDR3 is CASSPRTGVFSYEQYF. In DNA form, the CDR3 reads TGTGCCAGCAGCCCCCGGACAGGGGTTTTCTCCTACGAGCAGTACTTC.

This clonotype has a handful of counts. This chain connects TRBV6-5 to TRBJ2-3, with 9 bases matching TRBD2. Trimming took 2 bases from V and 6 from J; bases not matched to a gene: 9. This CDR3 is 16 amino acids long. The germline V gene encodes CDR1 MNHEY and CDR2 SVGAGI. This CDR3 reads CASSYNPSGAWDTQYF. DNA of the CDR3: TGTGCCAGCAGTTACAACCCTAGCGGGGCTTGGGATACGCAGTATTTT.

In the case of this clonotype: With a much larger clone just one base away, this may be a read error. The chain carries TRBV28 and TRBJ2-3; TRBD2 matches 8 bases. The CDR3 spans 14 residues. After removal of 6 bases from V and 4 bases from J, the junction contained 6 bases not matched to a gene. Germline assignment: CDR1 MDHEN and CDR2 SYDVKM. The CDR3 DNA reads TGTGCCAGCAGGGGTAGCGGGGTTTCAGATACGCAGTATTTT. This translates into CASRGSGVSDTQYF.

This clonotype has ten or more counts. The CDR3 loop reads CASSLAGGPITDTQYF. In nucleotides, the CDR3 is TGTGCCAGCAGTTTAGCGGGGGGCCCAATCACAGATACGCAGTATTTT. The V and J genes are TRBV12-3 or TRBV12-4 and TRBJ2-3; possibly TRBD1 or TRBD2 for D (6 bases each). The CDR3 extends over 16 amino acids. Trimming left V 0 bases short and J 2 bases short, with 12 bases between.

This clonotype was counted only a few times. This sequence joins TRBV9 and TRBJ2-1; D gene ambiguous. The germline V gene encodes CDR1 SGDLS and CDR2 YYNGEE. The V gene lost 0 bases and the J gene lost 9 bases, with 13 bases spanning the gap. The CDR3 is 14 amino acids. The CDR3 spells CASSVEIHLSEQFF. The CDR3 DNA is TGTGCCAGCAGCGTAGAGATTCACCTTAGTGAGCAGTTCTTC.

This chain uses TRBV4-3 with TRBJ1-2; D is possibly TRBD1 (5 bases). There are 16 residues in the CDR3. Germline CDR1 is LGHNA and CDR2 is YSLEER. The germline V and J ends were trimmed by 3 bases and 4 bases, with 18 bases remaining between them. The CDR3 region is CASSHHEGRSGYGYTF. The CDR3 nucleotides read TGCGCCAGCAGCCACCACGAGGGGCGTTCCGGCTATGGCTACACCTTC.

This clonotype was seen many times. CDR3 DNA sequence: TGCAGTGCTAGAGGGCCGGTCAATGAGCAGTTCTTC. This sequence encodes CSARGPVNEQFF. The chain employs TRBV20-1 and TRBJ2-1; D call uncertain. With 1 base removed from V and 6 bases from J, the gap between germline ends came to 7 bases. The CDR3 spans 12 residues. CDR1 and CDR2 from the germline V gene are DFQATT and SNEGSKA (reference sequence).

This clonotype was seen more than once but under ten times. This may come from a read error, since a much larger clone is one base off. V gene TRBV5-1 combines with J gene TRBJ2-5; 9 bases agree with TRBD1. Germline V CDR1 and CDR2: SGHRS, YFSETQ. This CDR3 spans 16 amino acids. The chain's CDR3 is CASSLAGTGKGETRYF. CDR3 coding DNA: TGCGCCAGCAGCTTGGCCGGGACAGGGAAGGGGGAGACCCGGTACTTC.

The sample holds many counts of this clonotype. This chain connects TRBV7-2 to TRBJ1-2, with unresolved D. The CDR3 is 15 residues long. The ends were cut back, 5 bases at V and 8 bases at J, with 21 bases in the middle. The V gene's germline CDR1 is SGHTA and CDR2 FQGNSA. This CDR3 reads CASSPLRGPWEGYTF. The DNA for the CDR3 is TGTGCCAGCAGCCCCTTGCGGGGTCCTTGGGAAGGCTACACCTTC. Based on the CDR3 plus reference TRBV7-2 and TRBJ1-2, the full variable domain is GAGVSQSPSNKVTEKGKDVELRCDPISGHTALYWYRQSLGQGLEFLIYFQGNSAPDKSGLPSDRFSAERTGGSVSTLTIQRTQQEDSAVYLCASSPLRGPWEGYTFGSGTRLTVV.

The chain combines TRBV10-2 with TRBJ2-2, with 11 bases aligning to TRBD1. V shed 8 bases and J 7 bases; nucleotides not matched to a gene: 9. The length of the CDR3 is 15 residues. CDR1 and CDR2 (germline): WSHSY, SAAADI. As DNA, the CDR3 is TGCGCCAGCGTAAGGGACAGGGGGTACGACGGGGAGCTGTTTTTT. Protein: CASVRDRGYDGELFF.

This clonotype showed up many times. This chain connects TRBV25-1 to TRBJ1-2; D call uncertain. The germline gives CDR1 MGHDK, CDR2 SYGVNS. Trimming stripped 3 bases from V and 4 bases from J, with 9 bases between. The CDR3 is 13 residues long. The CDR3: CASSDKDSYGYTF. The CDR3 DNA follows: TGTGCCAGCAGTGACAAGGACTCCTATGGCTACACCTTC.

This clonotype came up a few times. CDR3 in amino acids: CASSRTPRGQTMGYGYTF. CDR3 in DNA: TGTGCCAGCAGTCGAACCCCTCGGGGACAGACGATGGGCTATGGCTACACCTTC. The chain is built from TRBV7-9 and TRBJ1-2, with TRBD1 identical over 7 bases. From germline, CDR1 is SEHNR and CDR2 FQNEAQ (reference sequence). V lost 6 bases and J lost 4; bases outside the gene matches: 20. The CDR3 consists of 18 residues.

This clonotype has more than one count but fewer than ten. With a much larger clone just one base away, this may be a read error. V is TRBV20-1 and J is TRBJ2-7; TRBD2 matches at 7 bases. Germline V gene lookup returns CDR1 DFQATT and CDR2 SNEGSKA (reference sequence). V trimming: 5 bases; J trimming: 7 bases; junction bases outside the gene matches: 20. This CDR3 contains 16 residues. This chain's CDR3 is CSAFSLATSSYNEQYF. The CDR3 bases are TGCAGTGCTTTTTCACTAGCGACCAGCTCCTACAATGAGCAGTACTTC.

Remarks on this clonotype: One base away lies a much larger clone, so this may be a sequencing read error. This sequence joins TRBV7-9 and TRBJ2-3; weak D call: TRBD1 (5 bases). The CDR3 sequence is 12 residues long. Germline V lookup: CDR1 SEHNR, CDR2 FQNEAQ (reference sequence). Trimming shortened V by 4 bases and J by 11 bases, and 13 bases separated the two germline ends. CDR3 nucleotide sequence: TGTGCCAGCAGCTCCAGGGTGGGTATGCAGTATTTT. It is translated as CASSSRVGMQYF.